The 11 T cell receptor beta chains below come from one sample, sequenced in a study of T-cell memory formation after mild COVID-19. One entry per CDR3 protein results from TCRdb running MiXCR on the 5' RACE reads. The table has hundreds of thousands of distinct CDR3 sequences, around 25% seen once; the top ten hold under 15%. The sample taken for sequencing was PBMCs or a T cell subset sorted from them (not recorded which). Receptors originate from an adult woman who had mild COVID-19 (a few samples of this study predate the infection). Cell type and time point are not known.

This clonotype has more than one count but fewer than ten. This sequence joins TRBV29-1 and TRBJ2-1; TRBD2 matches 8 bases. Germline values: CDR1 SQVTM, CDR2 ANQGSEA. There are 13 residues in the CDR3. The CDR3 is CGVRGGFYNEQFF. In nucleotides, the CDR3 is TGCGGAGTACGGGGGGGATTCTACAATGAGCAGTTCTTC.

The chain couples TRBV29-1 to TRBJ2-7; D ambiguous. The ends were cut back, 4 bases at V and 7 bases at J, with 17 bases in the middle. This CDR3 contains 13 residues. In germline, CDR1 is SQVTM, CDR2 ANQGSEA. Here the CDR3 reads CSVAAGNSREQYF. DNA of the CDR3: TGCAGCGTTGCGGCAGGCAACTCGCGGGAGCAGTACTTC.

This chain joins TRBV7-6 and TRBJ2-1; 8 bases fit TRBD2. The V gene's germline CDR1 is SGHVS and CDR2 FNYEAQ. The CDR3 extends over 19 amino acids. Trimming cost V 0 bases and J 2 bases; bases outside gene matches: 12. DNA of the CDR3: TGTGCCAGCAGCTTAGCGATCGGCGGGGGGAACCTACCCTACAATGAGCAGTTCTTC. This sequence encodes CASSLAIGGGNLPYNEQFF.

V gene TRBV20-1 combines with J gene TRBJ2-3, with D perhaps TRBD2 (6 bases). Germline V gives CDR1 DFQATT, CDR2 SNEGSKA (reference sequence). V dropped 1 base and J dropped 0 bases, with 17 bases sitting between them. The CDR3 spans 17 residues. The CDR3 DNA reads TGCAGTGCTAGAGCCCGGCCCGTGGCGGGAAGCACAGATACGCAGTATTTT. As protein: CSARARPVAGSTDTQYF.

This clonotype appeared a few times. The chain recombines TRBV10-3 with TRBJ2-3, with D tentatively TRBD1 (5 bases). Germline V gene data show CDR1 as ENHRY and CDR2 as SYGVKD. The CDR3 runs 13 residues. With 6 bases removed from V and 1 base from J, the gap between germline ends came to 8 bases. The CDR3 DNA is TGTGCCATCAGGACAGTCGGCACAGATACGCAGTATTTT. Translating it yields CAIRTVGTDTQYF.

Only a few counts were recorded for this clonotype. V is TRBV20-1 and J is TRBJ2-7; TRBD2 matches 8 bases. CDR1 DFQATT and CDR2 SNEGSKA come from the germline V gene (reference sequence). This CDR3 is built from 18 residues. Trimming removed 3 bases from V and 0 bases from J; junction bases left unmatched: 16. CDR3 DNA: TGCAGTGCTAGTGGGAGATTAGCGGGACCCCAATTCTCCTACGAGCAGTACTTC. Translated: CSASGRLAGPQFSYEQYF.

The chain's CDR3 is CASSFRTNTYEQYF. DNA of the CDR3: TGTGCCAGCAGCTTCAGGACAAATACCTACGAGCAGTACTTC. V usage is TRBV5-5 and J usage is TRBJ2-7; tentative D call: TRBD1 (5 bases). This CDR3 is built from 14 residues. CDR1 and CDR2 (germline): SGHKS, YYEKEE (reference sequence). Trimming removed 2 bases at V and 2 bases at J, with 11 bases between.

This clonotype has at least ten counts. V gene TRBV7-9 combines with J gene TRBJ2-1; D gene ambiguous. Per the germline V gene, CDR1 is SEHNR and CDR2 is FQNEAQ (reference sequence). The CDR3 has 14 amino acids. Deletions cut 1 base from V and 6 bases from J, with 10 bases between. The CDR3 bases are TGTGCCAGCAGCTTAGAAGGTCAGAGCAATGAGCAGTTCTTC. Amino acids: CASSLEGQSNEQFF. Full variable domain (outside the CDR3, taken from reference TRBV7-9 and TRBJ2-1): DTGVSQNPRHKITKRGQNVTFRCDPISEHNRLYWYRQTLGQGPEFLTYFQNEAQLEKSRLLSDRFSAERPKGSFSTLEIQRTEQGDSAMYLCASSLEGQSNEQFFGPGTRLTVL.

In this sample, this clonotype turned up many times. The chain uses TRBV7-2 and TRBJ2-7; TRBD1 matches at 10 bases. The CDR3 totals 15 residues. V lost 1 base and J lost 1; bases outside the gene matches: 1. CDR1 and CDR2 from the germline V gene are SGHTA and FQGNSA. The CDR3 reads CASSLGGQGSYEQYF. For the CDR3, the DNA is TGTGCCAGCAGCTTAGGGGGACAGGGGTCCTACGAGCAGTACTTC.

Only a few counts were recorded for this clonotype. This chain links TRBV9 with TRBJ2-1, with 11 bases lining up with TRBD2. CDR1 is SGDLS and CDR2 is YYNGEE in the germline V gene. There are 16 residues in the CDR3. V shed 4 bases, J shed 1 base, and the junction held 4 bases outside the gene matches. Here the CDR3 reads CASSPWTSGSYNEQFF. The CDR3 bases are TGTGCCAGCAGCCCCTGGACTAGCGGGTCCTACAATGAGCAGTTCTTC.

The rearrangement joins TRBV29-1 to TRBJ2-2; the D call may be TRBD1 or TRBD2 (5 bases each). Germline-derived CDR1 and CDR2 are SQVTM and ANQGSEA. This CDR3 comprises 14 residues. Trimming took 2 bases from V and 6 from J, leaving 13 bases between them. CDR3 sequence (DNA): TGCAGCGTTGAACCTACCCGGGGCGCCGGGGAGCTGTTTTTT. Amino acid sequence: CSVEPTRGAGELFF.